This T cell receptor beta chain was observed in a study of early T cells in non-severe SARS-CoV-2 infection. At the level of the study: The authors sequenced bulk RNA from unsorted whole blood, leaving chains unpaired. Study results and caveats: Reliance on VDJdb matching favored anti-spike CD8 responses; private and CD4 specificities were missed.

The V gene lost 1 base and the J gene lost 9 bases, with 11 bases spanning the gap. The germline V gene has CDR1 MGHRA and CDR2 YSYEKL. CDR3 length: 13 residues. Molecules of cDNA were individually given unique molecular identifiers that were attached to them. MiXCR was run by TCRdb on the 5' RACE reads, yielding one entry per CDR3 protein. This table has fewer than 60,000 distinct CDR3 sequences, 10% to 15% appearing once. This clonotype was detected a few times. Its antigen remains unidentified. This TCR came from an adult who was a healthcare worker with PCR-confirmed SARS-CoV-2 infection or an uninfected control (not recorded which). Material for sequencing was whole blood. The chain is built from TRBV4-1 and TRBJ2-3, with D possibly TRBD1 on 6 matching bases. This CDR3 reads CASSQARGGTQYF. As DNA, the CDR3 is TGCGCCAGCAGCCAAGCCAGGGGTGGAACGCAGTATTTT.